This T cell receptor beta chain is from a study of T cells after yellow fever vaccination. On the study more broadly: Those fractions that held only low numbers of cells were prepared using the SMART-Seq v4 Ultra Low Input RNA kit.

Whole-study findings and limits: Contamination of FACS-sorted repertoires by abundant clonotypes from the bulk population could occur. Once the booster was given, most primary-vaccination clones reappeared, at just over 95% for CD4 and over 75% for CD8.

Trimming removed 0 bases at V and 4 bases at J, with 3 bases between. This CDR3 is 12 amino acids long. Germline loops: CDR1 LNHNV, CDR2 YYDKDF (reference sequence). This clonotype was recorded at least ten times. Antigen: not known. From the 5' RACE reads, TCRdb called clonotypes with MiXCR, one entry per CDR3 protein. This sample has 120,000 to 150,000 distinct CDR3 sequences; roughly 8% occur once, and the top ten carry under 0.95%. The sample in question was CD4+ T cells sorted from PBMCs, obtained 5 days after the yellow fever booster vaccination. The clonotype comes from a man between 25 and 39 years old who received the YFV17D yellow fever vaccine. This chain uses TRBV15 with TRBJ2-5; D uncertain. The CDR3 nucleotides read TGTGCCACCAGCAGAGATAGAGAGACCCAGTACTTC. It is translated as CATSRDRETQYF.